The present TCR beta chain was sequenced within a study of response to subunit inactivated influenza vaccine. TCRdb processed the RT-PCR reads anew with MiXCR; each CDR3 protein has one entry. The sample shows about 830,000 distinct CDR3 sequences, about 18% of them seen only once. Germline V gene sequence: CDR1 DFQATT, CDR2 SNEGSKA (reference sequence). The CDR3 consists of 14 residues. J lost 2 bases, V lost 6 bases, and 5 bases had no gene match. The TCR was taken from a man over 45 who received an inactivated influenza vaccine. The sample here was PBMCs from blood, taken around 5 days after vaccination. The chain carries TRBV20-1 and TRBJ2-2; 8 bases line up with TRBD1. DNA of the CDR3: TGCAGTGCAAATGACAGGGGAAACACCGGGGAGCTGTTTTTT. This sequence encodes CSANDRGNTGELFF.